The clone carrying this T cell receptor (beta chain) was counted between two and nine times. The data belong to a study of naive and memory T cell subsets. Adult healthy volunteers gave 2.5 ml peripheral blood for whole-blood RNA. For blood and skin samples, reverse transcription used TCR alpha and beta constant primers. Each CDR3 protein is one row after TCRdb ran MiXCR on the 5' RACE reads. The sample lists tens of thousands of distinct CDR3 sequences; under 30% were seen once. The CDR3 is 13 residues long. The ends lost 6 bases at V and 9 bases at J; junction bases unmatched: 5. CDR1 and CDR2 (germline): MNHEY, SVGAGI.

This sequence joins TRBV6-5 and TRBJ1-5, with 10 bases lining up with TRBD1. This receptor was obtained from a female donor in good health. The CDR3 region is CASRGQGRGPQHF. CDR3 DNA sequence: TGTGCCAGCAGGGGACAGGGGAGGGGGCCCCAGCATTTT.